The entry below gives a single TCR beta chain sequence along with its context. This sample stems from a study of T cell changes during pregnancy in multiple sclerosis. Clones were sequenced by immunoSEQ multiplex PCR, and TCRdb holds only the in-frame ones, with some missing. The data show some 21,000 clones, about 87% seen once. There are 12 residues in the CDR3. With 7 bases removed from V and 3 bases from J, the gap between germline ends came to 9 bases. The germline gives CDR1 MNHNY, CDR2 SVGAGI (reference sequence). The source material was CD8+ T cells from peripheral blood mononuclear cells, sampled in the second trimester of pregnancy. The source is a female donor in good health, enrolled as a control in a pregnancy study. The chain employs TRBV6-6 and TRBJ1-2; D is unresolved. The CDR3 is CASIRGDYGYTF. The CDR3 DNA is TGTGCCAGCATCCGGGGAGACTATGGCTACACCTTC.